This T cell receptor beta chain was identified during a study of CD8 T cells in ankylosing spondylitis. Points from the study as a whole: Eight or nine highly homologous variants formed a TCR beta motif that appeared characteristic of ankylosing spondylitis blood. Significant enrichment of disease-linked clones was reported in matched ankylosing spondylitis synovial fluid. In the blood and synovial fluid of reactive arthritis, some motif variants had been previously reported.

This clonotype was detected a few times. As yet, its antigen is unknown. TCRdb re-derived calls from the 5' RACE reads in MiXCR, one entry per CDR3 protein. The table shows about 360,000 distinct CDR3 sequences, with 20% to 25% occurring only once. The length of the CDR3 is 13 residues. Losses at the gene ends were 6 bases for V and 7 bases for J; bases not matched to a gene: 7. The chain employs TRBV12-3 or TRBV12-4 and TRBJ1-2, with TRBD1 matching over 8 bases. Sequenced: blood, either unsorted or a sorted T cell fraction (not recorded which). This clonotype was sampled from a male donor with ankylosing spondylitis or in good health (not recorded which). The CDR3 region is CASRTPTGVGYTF. For the CDR3, the DNA is TGTGCCAGCAGGACCCCGACAGGGGTTGGCTACACCTTC.